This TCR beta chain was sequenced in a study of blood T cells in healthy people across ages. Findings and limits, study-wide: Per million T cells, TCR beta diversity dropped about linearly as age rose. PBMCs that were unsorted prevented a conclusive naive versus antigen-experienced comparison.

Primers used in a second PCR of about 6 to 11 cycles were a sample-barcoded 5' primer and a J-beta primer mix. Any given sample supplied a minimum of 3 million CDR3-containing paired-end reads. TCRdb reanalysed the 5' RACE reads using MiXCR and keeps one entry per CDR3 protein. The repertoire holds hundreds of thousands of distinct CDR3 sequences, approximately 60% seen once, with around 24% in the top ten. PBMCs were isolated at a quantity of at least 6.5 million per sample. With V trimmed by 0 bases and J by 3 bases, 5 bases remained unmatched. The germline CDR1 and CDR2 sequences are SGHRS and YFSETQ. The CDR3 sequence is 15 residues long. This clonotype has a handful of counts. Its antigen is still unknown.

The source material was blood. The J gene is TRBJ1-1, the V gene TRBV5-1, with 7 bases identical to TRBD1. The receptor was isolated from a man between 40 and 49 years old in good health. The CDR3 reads CASSLESGGDTEAFF. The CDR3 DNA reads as TGCGCCAGCAGCTTGGAATCAGGGGGGGACACTGAAGCTTTCTTT.